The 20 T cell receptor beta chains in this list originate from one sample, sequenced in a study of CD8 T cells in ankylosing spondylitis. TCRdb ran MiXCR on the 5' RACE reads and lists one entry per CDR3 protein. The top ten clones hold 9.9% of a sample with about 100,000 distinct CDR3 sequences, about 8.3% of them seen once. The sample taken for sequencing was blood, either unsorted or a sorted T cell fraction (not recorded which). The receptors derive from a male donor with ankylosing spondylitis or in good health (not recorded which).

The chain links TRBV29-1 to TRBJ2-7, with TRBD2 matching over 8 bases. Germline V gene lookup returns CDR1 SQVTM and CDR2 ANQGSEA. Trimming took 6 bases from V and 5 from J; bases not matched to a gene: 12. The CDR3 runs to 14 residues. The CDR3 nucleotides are TGCAGCGTGGGTCGGGCTAGCGGGTCCAACGAGCAGTACTTC. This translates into CSVGRASGSNEQYF.

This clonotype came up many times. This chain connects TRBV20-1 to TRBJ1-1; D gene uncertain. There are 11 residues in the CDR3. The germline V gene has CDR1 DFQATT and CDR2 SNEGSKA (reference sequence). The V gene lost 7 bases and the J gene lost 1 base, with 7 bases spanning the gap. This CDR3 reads CSGTSNTEAFF. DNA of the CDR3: TGCAGTGGGACGTCGAACACTGAAGCTTTCTTT.

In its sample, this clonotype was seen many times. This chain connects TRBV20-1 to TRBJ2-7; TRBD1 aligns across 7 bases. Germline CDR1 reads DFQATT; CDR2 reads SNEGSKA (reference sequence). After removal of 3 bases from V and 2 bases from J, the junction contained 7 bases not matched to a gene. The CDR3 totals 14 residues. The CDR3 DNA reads TGCAGTGCTAGCGCCAACAGGGGTACCTACGAGCAGTACTTC. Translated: CSASANRGTYEQYF.

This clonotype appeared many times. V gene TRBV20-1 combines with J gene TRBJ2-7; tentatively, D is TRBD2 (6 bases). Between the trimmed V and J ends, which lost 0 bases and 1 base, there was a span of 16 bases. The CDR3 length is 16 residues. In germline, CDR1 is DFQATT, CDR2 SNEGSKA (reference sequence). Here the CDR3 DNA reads TGCAGTGCTAGAGACCCGGGAGTTCCGGGTTCCTACGAGCAGTACTTC. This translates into CSARDPGVPGSYEQYF.

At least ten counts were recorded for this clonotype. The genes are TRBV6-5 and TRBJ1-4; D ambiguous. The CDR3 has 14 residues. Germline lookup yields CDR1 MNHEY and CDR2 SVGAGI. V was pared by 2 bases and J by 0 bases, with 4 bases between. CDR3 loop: CASSYGATNEKLFF. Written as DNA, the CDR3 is TGTGCCAGCAGTTACGGGGCAACTAATGAAAAACTGTTTTTT.

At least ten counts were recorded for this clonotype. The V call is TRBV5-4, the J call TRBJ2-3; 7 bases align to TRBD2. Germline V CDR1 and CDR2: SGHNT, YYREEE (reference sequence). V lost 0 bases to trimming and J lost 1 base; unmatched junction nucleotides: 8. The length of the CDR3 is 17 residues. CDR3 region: CASSLVVIAGGTDTQYF. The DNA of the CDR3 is TGTGCCAGCAGCTTGGTGGTAATTGCGGGAGGCACAGATACGCAGTATTTT.

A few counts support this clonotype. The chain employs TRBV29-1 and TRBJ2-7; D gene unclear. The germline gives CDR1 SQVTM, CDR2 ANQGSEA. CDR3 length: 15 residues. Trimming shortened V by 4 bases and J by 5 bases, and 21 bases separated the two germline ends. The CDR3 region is CSVATRASSIHEQYF. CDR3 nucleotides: TGCAGCGTTGCCACACGGGCCTCATCCATCCACGAGCAGTACTTC.

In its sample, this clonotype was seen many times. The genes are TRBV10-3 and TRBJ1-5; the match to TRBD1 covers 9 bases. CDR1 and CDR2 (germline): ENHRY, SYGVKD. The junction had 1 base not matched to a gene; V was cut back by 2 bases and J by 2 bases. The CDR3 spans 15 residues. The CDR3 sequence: CAISERQGGNQPQHF. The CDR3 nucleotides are TGTGCCATCAGTGAGAGACAGGGGGGCAATCAGCCCCAGCATTTT.

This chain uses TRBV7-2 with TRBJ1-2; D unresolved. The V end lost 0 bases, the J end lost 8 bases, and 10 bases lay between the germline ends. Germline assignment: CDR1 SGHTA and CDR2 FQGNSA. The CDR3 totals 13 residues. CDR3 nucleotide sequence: TGTGCCAGCAGCTTAGCAGGAGCGGGGGGCTACACCTTC. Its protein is CASSLAGAGGYTF.

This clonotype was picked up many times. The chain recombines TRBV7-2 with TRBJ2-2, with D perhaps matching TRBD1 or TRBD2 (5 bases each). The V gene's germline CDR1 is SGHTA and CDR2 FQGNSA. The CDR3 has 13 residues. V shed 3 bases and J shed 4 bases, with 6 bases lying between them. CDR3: CASSLGPTGELFF. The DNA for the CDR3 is TGTGCCAGCAGCTTGGGACCCACCGGGGAGCTGTTTTTT. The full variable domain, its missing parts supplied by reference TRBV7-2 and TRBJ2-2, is GAGVSQSPSNKVTEKGKDVELRCDPISGHTALYWYRQSLGQGLEFLIYFQGNSAPDKSGLPSDRFSAERTGGSVSTLTIQRTQQEDSAVYLCASSLGPTGELFFGEGSRLTVL.

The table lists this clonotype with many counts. CDR3 region: CSARVASGTYEQYF. Written as DNA, the CDR3 is TGCAGTGCTAGAGTCGCTAGCGGGACCTACGAGCAGTACTTC. The chain combines TRBV20-1 with TRBJ2-7; 9 positions agree with TRBD2. The CDR3 loop spans 14 amino acids. V shed 1 base, J shed 2 bases, and the junction held 3 bases outside the gene matches. Germline V gives CDR1 DFQATT, CDR2 SNEGSKA (reference sequence).

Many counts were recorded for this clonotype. CDR3 nucleotide sequence: TGCGCCAGCAGCCAAGGGAGTTTCTCCTACAATGAGCAGTTCTTC. This encodes CASSQGSFSYNEQFF. This rearrangement joins TRBV4-1 to TRBJ2-1; D gene uncertain. Germline V gives CDR1 MGHRA, CDR2 YSYEKL. Trimming took 1 base from V and 0 from J, leaving 7 bases between them. This CDR3 has 15 amino acids.

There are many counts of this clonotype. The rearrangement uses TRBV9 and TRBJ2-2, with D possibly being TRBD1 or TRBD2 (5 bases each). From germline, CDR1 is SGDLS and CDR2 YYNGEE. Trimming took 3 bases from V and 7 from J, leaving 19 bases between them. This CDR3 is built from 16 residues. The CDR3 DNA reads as TGTGCCAGCAGCGAGTGGGGGAATGTAGACATCGGGGAGCTGTTTTTT. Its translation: CASSEWGNVDIGELFF.

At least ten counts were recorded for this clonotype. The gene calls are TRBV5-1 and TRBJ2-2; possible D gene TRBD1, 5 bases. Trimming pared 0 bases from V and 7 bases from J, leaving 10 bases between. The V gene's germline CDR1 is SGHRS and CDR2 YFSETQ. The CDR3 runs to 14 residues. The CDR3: CASSLDRTRGELFF. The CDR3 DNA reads TGCGCCAGCAGCTTGGACAGGACCCGCGGGGAGCTGTTTTTT.

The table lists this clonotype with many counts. The CDR3 loop reads CASSEQGMGNQPQHF. CDR3 sequence (DNA): TGTGCCAGCAGCGAACAGGGGATGGGCAATCAGCCCCAGCATTTT. The chain has TRBV7-2 and TRBJ1-5, with 7 bases fitting TRBD1. Germline trimming cut 5 bases from V and 2 bases from J; bases unmatched to any gene: 6. This CDR3 region has 15 residues. CDR1 and CDR2 from the germline V gene are SGHTA and FQGNSA.

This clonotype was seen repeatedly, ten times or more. CDR3: CASSLVQSDNEQFF. CDR3 bases: TGTGCCAGCAGCTTAGTACAATCAGACAATGAGCAGTTCTTC. The rearrangement joins TRBV7-6 to TRBJ2-1; D not certain. The V end lost 1 base, the J end lost 5 bases, and 9 bases lay between the germline ends. Germline V gives CDR1 SGHVS, CDR2 FNYEAQ. The CDR3 has 14 residues.

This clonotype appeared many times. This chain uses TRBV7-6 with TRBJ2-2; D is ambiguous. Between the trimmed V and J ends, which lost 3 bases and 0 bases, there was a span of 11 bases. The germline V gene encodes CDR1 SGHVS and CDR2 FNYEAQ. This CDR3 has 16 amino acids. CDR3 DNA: TGTGCCAGCAGCTTGAGGCTTTCCGCGAACACCGGGGAGCTGTTTTTT. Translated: CASSLRLSANTGELFF.

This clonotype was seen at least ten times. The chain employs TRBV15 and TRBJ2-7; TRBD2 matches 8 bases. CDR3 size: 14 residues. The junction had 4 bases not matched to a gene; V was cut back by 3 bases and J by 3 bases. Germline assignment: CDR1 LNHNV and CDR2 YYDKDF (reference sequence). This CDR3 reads CATSSAGLDYEQYF. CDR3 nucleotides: TGTGCCACCAGCAGCGCGGGACTAGACTACGAGCAGTACTTC.

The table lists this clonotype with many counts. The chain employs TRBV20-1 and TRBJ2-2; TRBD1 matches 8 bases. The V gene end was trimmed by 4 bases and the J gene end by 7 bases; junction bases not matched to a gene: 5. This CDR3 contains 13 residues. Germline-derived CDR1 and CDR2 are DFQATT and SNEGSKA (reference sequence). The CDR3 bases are TGCAGTGCTACGGGACAGGCGGACGGGGAGCTGTTTTTT. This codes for CSATGQADGELFF.

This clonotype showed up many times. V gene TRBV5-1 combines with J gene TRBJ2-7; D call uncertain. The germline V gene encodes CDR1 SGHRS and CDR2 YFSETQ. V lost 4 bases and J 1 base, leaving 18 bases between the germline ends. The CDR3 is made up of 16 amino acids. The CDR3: CASSDQTSTISYEQYF. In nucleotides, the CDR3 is TGCGCCAGCAGCGACCAGACCTCAACGATATCCTACGAGCAGTACTTC. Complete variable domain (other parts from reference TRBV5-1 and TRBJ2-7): KAGVTQTPRYLIKTRGQQVTLSCSPISGHRSVSWYQQTPGQGLQFLFEYFSETQRNKGNFPGRFSGRQFSNSRSEMNVSTLELGDSALYLCASSDQTSTISYEQYFGPGTRLTVT.